These 9 T cell receptor beta chains originate from one sample sequenced in a study of technical replicates of blood from a few donors (TCRdb year 2017). The library was obtained by the immunoSEQ multiplex PCR assay. The source is immuneACCESS, and TCRdb retained only in-frame sequences with V and J called. Part of the clones is not carried over; for the studies checked, unresolved V genes explain less than half of this, and the remainder is unexplained. In this sample the table shows about 66,000 clones, approximately 91% of which occur a single time. The ten biggest clones cover roughly 4.7% of the sample. Material for sequencing was PBMCs. These receptors were taken from a human donor in good health. Some clones in this sample may be carry-over from other donors' samples.

The chain has TRBV5-1 and TRBJ2-3; 15 bases are shared with TRBD2. The germline CDR1 and CDR2 sequences are SGHRS and YFSETQ. This CDR3 is built from 17 residues. After removal of 4 bases from V and 0 bases from J, the junction contained 3 bases not matched to a gene. CDR3 residues: CASSKGLAGGSTDTQYF. Here the CDR3 DNA reads TGCGCCAGCAGCAAGGGACTAGCGGGGGGAAGCACAGATACGCAGTATTTT. Together with reference TRBV5-1 and TRBJ2-3, the CDR3 gives the full variable domain: KAGVTQTPRYLIKTRGQQVTLSCSPISGHRSVSWYQQTPGQGLQFLFEYFSETQRNKGNFPGRFSGRQFSNSRSEMNVSTLELGDSALYLCASSKGLAGGSTDTQYFGPGTRLTVL.

Written as DNA, the CDR3 is TGTGCCAGTAGGTCTTCGACAGGGTGGAACGAAAAACTGTTTTTT. This encodes CASRSSTGWNEKLFF. The gene calls are TRBV19 and TRBJ1-4, with 7 bases matching TRBD1. This CDR3 region has 15 residues. The V gene end was trimmed by 6 bases and the J gene end by 8 bases; junction bases not matched to a gene: 12. Germline V CDR1 and CDR2: LNHDA, SQIVND (reference sequence).

The chain carries TRBV5-1 and TRBJ2-3; TRBD2 matches 7 bases. V dropped 0 bases and J dropped 1; count of bases not matched to a gene: 8. CDR1 is SGHRS, CDR2 YFSETQ, per germline. The CDR3 runs to 17 residues. CDR3 amino acids: CASSLAASGRGTDTQYF. CDR3 nucleotides: TGCGCCAGCAGCTTGGCCGCTAGCGGAAGGGGCACAGATACGCAGTATTTT.

The gene calls are TRBV9 and TRBJ1-6; no clear D gene. Trimming took 4 bases from V and 10 from J, leaving 21 bases between them. This CDR3 spans 16 amino acids. CDR1 is SGDLS, CDR2 YYNGEE, per germline. The chain's CDR3 is CASSSPERGRSSPLHF. DNA for the CDR3: TGTGCCAGCAGCTCCCCAGAGAGAGGGAGAAGCTCACCCCTCCACTTT.

This clone was recorded a few times. V usage is TRBV14 and J usage is TRBJ1-1; tentative D call: TRBD1 (5 bases). The CDR3 loop spans 14 amino acids. Germline assignment: CDR1 SGHDN and CDR2 FVKESK. V shed 2 bases and J shed 1 base, with 8 bases lying between them. The CDR3 loop is CASSQLGGNTEAFF. The CDR3 DNA is TGTGCCAGCAGCCAATTGGGGGGGAACACTGAAGCTTTCTTT.

The chain recombines TRBV4-2 with TRBJ1-1, with 7 bases lining up with TRBD1. The CDR3 is 15 amino acids. Looked up from germline, CDR1 is LGHNA and CDR2 is YNFKEQ. V was clipped by 2 bases and J by 1 base; unmatched bases: 4. CDR3 in DNA: TGTGCCAGCAGCCAACAACCAGGGGGGAACACTGAAGCTTTCTTT. Translating gives CASSQQPGGNTEAFF.

This chain joins TRBV6-5 and TRBJ2-7; 9 bases match TRBD1. This CDR3 is 15 amino acids long. In germline, CDR1 is MNHEY, CDR2 SVGAGI. With V trimmed by 5 bases and J by 6 bases, 11 bases remained unmatched. The CDR3 coding sequence is TGTGCCAGCAGTAGGGATCCGGGACAGGGTGCCGAGCAGTACTTC. Translation: CASSRDPGQGAEQYF.

This clone was detected only a few times. This chain uses TRBV30 with TRBJ2-7; tentative D call: TRBD1 (8 bases). The CDR3 covers 13 residues. Germline CDR1 and CDR2: GTSNPN and SVGIG (reference sequence). V lost 6 bases to trimming and J lost 2 bases, with 14 bases between them. The CDR3 nucleotides read TGTGCCTGTAACAGGGGGGGTACCTACGAGCAGTACTTC. Translation gives CACNRGGTYEQYF.

The gene calls are TRBV5-4 and TRBJ1-3; D gene uncertain. V was clipped by 1 base and J by 3 bases, with 5 bases between them. There are 13 residues in the CDR3. The germline V gene encodes CDR1 SGHNT and CDR2 YYREEE (reference sequence). The chain's CDR3 is CASSLSLGNTIYF. The CDR3 region has the DNA TGTGCCAGCAGCTTGTCCCTTGGAAACACCATATATTTT.